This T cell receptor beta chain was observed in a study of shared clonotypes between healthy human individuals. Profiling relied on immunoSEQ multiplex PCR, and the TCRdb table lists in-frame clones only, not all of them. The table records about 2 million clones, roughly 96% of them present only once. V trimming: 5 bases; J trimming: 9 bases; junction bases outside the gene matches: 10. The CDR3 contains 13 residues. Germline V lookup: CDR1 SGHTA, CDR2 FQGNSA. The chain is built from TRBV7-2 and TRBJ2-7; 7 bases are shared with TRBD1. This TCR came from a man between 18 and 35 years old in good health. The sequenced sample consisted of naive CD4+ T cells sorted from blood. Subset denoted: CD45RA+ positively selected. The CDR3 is CASSPDRSRVQYF. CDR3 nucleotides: TGTGCCAGCAGCCCGGACAGGTCCCGGGTGCAGTACTTC.